Each of the 2 T cell receptor beta chains below was sequenced from the same sample in a study of OX40 agonist ivuxolimab in advanced cancers. Sequencing was performed with immunoSEQ multiplex PCR; in TCRdb, only in-frame clones are kept and a portion is missing. The data show some 72,000 clones, 85% to 95% seen once. Sequenced here: CD4+ or CD8+ T cells sorted from blood, sampled in a trial of the OX40 agonist ivuxolimab. The receptors were gathered from an adult with an advanced solid tumor such as melanoma, head and neck, liver or kidney cancer.

This chain connects TRBV27 to TRBJ2-1, with D unresolved. The CDR3 spans 12 residues. V gave up 4 bases and J gave up 4 bases, with 5 bases separating them. Germline V gives CDR1 MNHEY, CDR2 SMNVEV (reference sequence). The CDR3 DNA reads TGTGCCAGCAGTTCCTTATACAATGAGCAGTTCTTC. The encoded protein is CASSSLYNEQFF.

This clone has more than one count but fewer than ten. This chain uses TRBV4-1 with TRBJ1-2; D perhaps matches TRBD1 (5 bases). Trimming removed 0 bases from V and 0 bases from J, with 11 bases in between. Looked up from germline, CDR1 is MGHRA and CDR2 is YSYEKL. The CDR3 contains 16 residues. CDR3 DNA: TGCGCCAGCAGCCAAGATTCGGGGCGGACTAACTATGGCTACACCTTC. Amino acid sequence: CASSQDSGRTNYGYTF.